The 21 T cell receptor beta chains below were found in one sample sequenced in a study of shared clonotypes between healthy human individuals. The protocol was immunoSEQ multiplex PCR, while the TCRdb copy is restricted to in-frame clones and leaves out a portion. The sample consists of 850,000 to 1,200,000 clones, about 75% of them appearing once. The sample consisted of memory CD4+ T cells sorted from blood. The subset was: CD45RA-negative fraction. The receptors derive from a man aged 18 to 29 in good health.

The chain couples TRBV19 to TRBJ2-3, with TRBD2 identical over 13 bases. With 5 bases clipped from V and 4 bases from J, the junction kept 6 bases outside the gene matches. CDR3 length equals 16 residues. Looked up from germline, CDR1 is LNHDA and CDR2 is SQIVND (reference sequence). The CDR3, as DNA: TGTGCCAGTAGTCTTCGGACTAGCGGGGGCCCAGATACGCAGTATTTT. Translation: CASSLRTSGGPDTQYF.

Note on this clone: At the DNA level, this CDR3 is encoded by other sequences in the same sample as well. The chain recombines TRBV5-1 with TRBJ2-3; TRBD2 agrees at 12 bases. Germline CDR1 SGHRS, CDR2 YFSETQ. The CDR3 is 16 amino acids. Trimming took 3 bases from V and 2 from J; bases not matched to a gene: 4. The CDR3 is CASSSRLAGDTDTQYF. The CDR3 bases are TGCGCCAGCAGCTCTCGACTAGCGGGGGACACAGATACGCAGTATTTT.

J is TRBJ2-3 and V is TRBV10-1; the match to TRBD2 covers 7 bases. CDR3 length: 13 amino acids. J lost 0 bases, V lost 8 bases, and 2 bases had no gene match. Per the germline V gene, CDR1 is WNHNN and CDR2 is SYGVQD (reference sequence). The CDR3 sequence is CASSAGSTDTQYF. The CDR3 DNA sequence: TGCGCCAGCTCAGCGGGAAGCACAGATACGCAGTATTTT.

The chain has TRBV7-2 and TRBJ2-5, with TRBD1 as a possible D gene (5 bases). CDR3 length: 15 residues. CDR1 is SGHTA and CDR2 is FQGNSA in the germline V gene. Deletions cut 7 bases from V and 2 bases from J, with 17 bases between. CDR3 DNA sequence: TGTGCCAGCACCTCAATGGACACCCGGCAAGAGACCCAGTACTTC. It is translated as CASTSMDTRQETQYF.

This sequence joins TRBV11-2 and TRBJ1-5, with TRBD1 matching over 7 bases. V was clipped by 5 bases and J by 3 bases; unmatched bases: 13. This CDR3 is built from 17 residues. Germline V gives CDR1 SGHAT, CDR2 FQNNGV. This CDR3 is CASSTGDRAGDNQPQHF. CDR3 sequence (DNA): TGTGCCAGCAGCACAGGGGATAGGGCAGGCGACAATCAGCCCCAGCATTTT. The variable domain in full, completed from reference TRBV11-2 and TRBJ1-5, reads EAGVAQSPRYKIIEKRQSVAFWCNPISGHATLYWYQQILGQGPKLLIQFQNNGVVDDSQLPKDRFSAERLKGVDSTLKIQPAKLEDSAVYLCASSTGDRAGDNQPQHFGDGTRLSIL.

The genes are TRBV4-1 and TRBJ2-5; perhaps D is TRBD1 or TRBD2 (6 bases each). CDR1 is MGHRA, CDR2 YSYEKL, per germline. V lost 4 bases to trimming and J lost 0 bases, with 15 bases between them. This CDR3 is built from 16 residues. This CDR3 is CASSPTGAGYQETQYF. CDR3 coding DNA: TGCGCCAGCAGCCCTACGGGGGCCGGGTACCAAGAGACCCAGTACTTC.

The CDR3 coding sequence is TGTGCCACCCTACCCAAACGGACAGGGGGAGGGAACGAGCAGTACTTC. Translated: CATLPKRTGGGNEQYF. The V call is TRBV27, the J call TRBJ2-5; 10 positions agree with TRBD1. The end of the DNA fits TRBJ2-7 better, so the J call may be wrong. Germline V gene lookup returns CDR1 MNHEY and CDR2 SMNVEV (reference sequence). The CDR3 runs 16 residues.

The chain has TRBV6-5 and TRBJ2-7; no clear D. This CDR3 region has 11 residues. Germline loops: CDR1 MNHEY, CDR2 SVGAGI. Between the trimmed V and J ends, which lost 5 bases and 5 bases, there was a span of 7 bases. The CDR3: CASSRIHEQYF. CDR3 nucleotide sequence: TGTGCCAGCAGTAGGATCCACGAGCAGTACTTC.

Concerning this clone: This same CDR3 is encoded by further DNA sequences in the sample. The rearrangement joins TRBV5-1 to TRBJ1-1, with D perhaps TRBD1 (5 bases). Trimming pared 6 bases from V and 4 bases from J, leaving 10 bases between. Germline loops: CDR1 SGHRS, CDR2 YFSETQ. This CDR3 is built from 12 residues. The CDR3 loop reads CASNGDGTEAFF. CDR3 bases: TGCGCCAGCAATGGGGACGGCACTGAAGCTTTCTTT.

This clone was detected once. J is TRBJ2-7 and V is TRBV5-6; D might be TRBD1 (6 bases). Germline lookup yields CDR1 SGHDT and CDR2 YYEEEE. V was shortened by 2 bases and J by 3 bases, with 9 bases between the two germline ends. The CDR3 length is 13 residues. CDR3 nucleotide sequence: TGTGCCAGCAGCTTACAACAGGGCTACGAGCAGTACTTC. Amino acids: CASSLQQGYEQYF.

A single count supports this clone. V usage is TRBV30 and J usage is TRBJ1-2, with 7 bases lining up with TRBD1. This CDR3 has 13 residues. CDR1 and CDR2 (germline): GTSNPN, SVGIG (reference sequence). V lost 3 bases to trimming and J lost 7 bases; unmatched junction nucleotides: 8. DNA of the CDR3: TGTGCCTGGAGCTTTGGGACAGCGCCTGGCTACACCTTC. It yields the protein CAWSFGTAPGYTF.

The chain joins TRBV27 to TRBJ1-3; perhaps TRBD1 as D (6 bases). The length of the CDR3 is 20 residues. Germline V gene data show CDR1 as MNHEY and CDR2 as SMNVEV (reference sequence). V lost 3 bases, J lost 1 base, and 25 bases lay in between. CDR3 sequence reads: CASSFEDRTERTQSGNTIYF. The CDR3 coding sequence is TGTGCCAGCAGTTTCGAGGACAGAACGGAACGCACACAGTCTGGAAACACCATATATTTT.

This chain uses TRBV7-9 with TRBJ1-6; D remains ambiguous. The CDR3 covers 14 residues. V was clipped by 3 bases and J by 10 bases, with 13 bases between them. Germline V lookup: CDR1 SEHNR, CDR2 FQNEAQ (reference sequence). The CDR3 spells CASSLTGTLSPLHF. CDR3 nucleotide sequence: TGTGCCAGCAGCTTGACCGGAACCCTCTCACCCCTCCACTTT.

This clone was detected ten times or more. The chain employs TRBV7-2 and TRBJ2-3, with 10 bases matching TRBD2. CDR1 SGHTA and CDR2 FQGNSA come from the germline V gene. Trimming removed 11 bases from V and 3 bases from J; junction bases left unmatched: 17. The CDR3 spans 17 residues. The CDR3 DNA sequence: TGTGCCGGGGGACAGTCTAGCGGGAGTTCGTGGACAGATACGCAGTATTTT. It is translated as CAGGQSSGSSWTDTQYF.

This chain joins TRBV25-1 and TRBJ1-1; TRBD1 might be the D (5 bases). Germline lookup yields CDR1 MGHDK and CDR2 SYGVNS. Trimming removed 3 bases at V and 3 bases at J, with 8 bases between. The CDR3 loop spans 13 amino acids. The CDR3 sequence is CASSEFRDTEAFF. The DNA for the CDR3 is TGTGCCAGCAGTGAGTTCAGGGACACTGAAGCTTTCTTT. The variable domain in full, with the rest retrieved from reference TRBV25-1 and TRBJ1-1, is EADIYQTPRYLVIGTGKKITLECSQTMGHDKMYWYQQDPGMELHLIHYSYGVNSTEKGDLSSESTVSRIRTEHFPLTLESARPSHTSQYLCASSEFRDTEAFFGQGTRLTVV.

This chain joins TRBV2 and TRBJ1-2, with D tentatively TRBD1 (5 bases). Trimming took 0 bases from V and 2 from J, leaving 7 bases between them. The V gene's germline CDR1 is SNHLY and CDR2 FYNNEI. The CDR3 length is 14 residues. The CDR3 is CASSEAGRNYGYTF. In DNA form, the CDR3 reads TGTGCCAGCAGTGAAGCGGGACGGAACTATGGCTACACCTTC.

This clone was detected once. The chain employs TRBV6-6 and TRBJ1-6; 11 nucleotides match TRBD1. The CDR3 totals 16 residues. Germline loops: CDR1 MNHNY, CDR2 SVGAGI (reference sequence). V shed 2 bases, J shed 8 bases, and the junction held 5 bases outside the gene matches. The DNA for the CDR3 is TGTGCCAGCAGTTACGCCGGACAGGGGGCGGATTCACCCCTCCACTTT. Its translation is CASSYAGQGADSPLHF.

The chain employs TRBV5-4 and TRBJ1-1; no firm D call. CDR1 and CDR2 (germline): SGHNT, YYREEE (reference sequence). V was clipped by 4 bases and J by 4 bases, with 11 bases between them. This CDR3 has 13 residues. CDR3 sequence (DNA): TGTGCCAGCAGCGTTTACATGTTCACTGAAGCTTTCTTT. Its protein product is CASSVYMFTEAFF.

The chain combines TRBV30 with TRBJ1-2; TRBD1 matches at 8 bases. This CDR3 is 13 amino acids long. Trimming removed 3 bases from V and 8 bases from J; junction bases left unmatched: 8. In germline, CDR1 is GTSNPN, CDR2 SVGIG (reference sequence). For the CDR3, the DNA is TGTGCCTGGAGCGCGGGACAGGACAGGGGCTACACCTTC. Protein sequence: CAWSAGQDRGYTF.

The chain combines TRBV6-1 with TRBJ1-5, with D unresolved. There are 14 residues in the CDR3. Germline V gene data show CDR1 as MNHNS and CDR2 as SASEGT. V gave up 8 bases and J gave up 0 bases, with 11 bases separating them. This chain's CDR3 is CASGLAVSNQPQHF. CDR3 bases: TGTGCCAGCGGTCTGGCCGTTAGCAATCAGCCCCAGCATTTT.

This sequence joins TRBV7-6 and TRBJ2-3, with TRBD1 matching 8 bases. Per germline, CDR1 SGHVS and CDR2 FNYEAQ. CDR3 length equals 15 residues. V was pared by 3 bases and J by 3 bases, with 5 bases of the junction left unmatched. CDR3 in DNA: TGTGCCAGCAGCTTCGACAGGGGTAGGACAGATACGCAGTATTTT. The encoded protein is CASSFDRGRTDTQYF.